A single sample gave rise to the 17 T cell receptor beta chains below, sequenced in a study of PD-L1 blockade in urothelial cancer. The repertoire was sequenced with immunoSEQ multiplex PCR; TCRdb's copy has only in-frame clones and lacks some. The sample records about 43,000 clones, around nine tenths being singletons. This specimen was PBMCs, taken around atezolizumab (anti-PD-L1) treatment. Source of these receptors: a woman aged 55-69 years with urothelial cancer.

V usage is TRBV7-8 and J usage is TRBJ1-1, with D possibly being TRBD1 (6 bases). Deletions cut 5 bases from V and 3 bases from J, with 13 bases between. CDR3 length equals 14 residues. In germline, CDR1 is SGHVS, CDR2 FQNEAQ. The CDR3 region has the DNA TGTGCCAGCAGCGGCACAGGGTCTCACACTGAAGCTTTCTTT. As protein: CASSGTGSHTEAFF.

The rearrangement links TRBV6-1 to TRBJ1-2, with D uncertain. V was trimmed by 8 bases and J by 4 bases, leaving 14 bases between them. CDR1 and CDR2 from the germline V gene are MNHNS and SASEGT. The CDR3 spans 13 residues. Here the CDR3 DNA reads TGTGCCAGCGCATTTACAGTGATCTATGGCTACACCTTC. It codes for CASAFTVIYGYTF.

The genes are TRBV18 and TRBJ1-1, with D perhaps matching TRBD1 (6 bases). The V and J ends lost 5 bases and 5 bases respectively, with 18 bases between them. This CDR3 is 15 amino acids long. Germline loops: CDR1 KGHSH, CDR2 LQKENI. In nucleotides, the CDR3 is TGTGCCAGCTCAACCGCAGGGGCGAGTTTGACTGAAGCTTTCTTT. Translation gives CASSTAGASLTEAFF. The full variable domain, rest sourced from reference TRBV18 and TRBJ1-1, is NAGVMQNPRHLVRRRGQEARLRCSPMKGHSHVYWYRQLPEEGLKFMVYLQKENIIDESGMPKERFSAEFPKEGPSILRIQQVVRGDSAAYFCASSTAGASLTEAFFGQGTRLTVV.

The chain has TRBV5-5 and TRBJ2-7; 7 bases line up with TRBD1. V lost 4 bases to trimming and J lost 3 bases; unmatched junction nucleotides: 10. This CDR3 spans 15 amino acids. Germline assignment: CDR1 SGHKS and CDR2 YYEKEE (reference sequence). DNA of the CDR3: TGTGCCAGCAGCCCACCCGACAGGGCCATCTACGAGCAGTACTTC. Its translation: CASSPPDRAIYEQYF. The variable domain in full, completed from reference TRBV5-5 and TRBJ2-7, reads DAGVTQSPTHLIKTRGQQVTLRCSPISGHKSVSWYQQVLGQGPQFIFQYYEKEERGRGNFPDRFSARQFPNYSSELNVNALLLGDSALYLCASSPPDRAIYEQYFGPGTRLTVT.

The V gene is TRBV5-1, the J gene TRBJ2-3, with unresolved D. CDR1 is SGHRS and CDR2 is YFSETQ in the germline V gene. V dropped 5 bases and J dropped 1 base, with 11 bases sitting between them. This CDR3 has 14 residues. The CDR3 reads CASRLLTGTDTQYF. The CDR3 nucleotides are TGCGCCAGCAGGCTACTCACAGGCACAGATACGCAGTATTTT.

The CDR3 loop is CASSDTNTGELFF. In nucleotides, the CDR3 is TGTGCCAGCAGTGACACGAACACCGGGGAGCTGTTTTTT. The chain is built from TRBV2 and TRBJ2-2; no clear D gene. With 3 bases removed from V and 0 bases from J, the gap between germline ends came to 2 bases. The CDR3 is 13 residues long. Germline CDR1 and CDR2: SNHLY and FYNNEI.

The chain is built from TRBV19 and TRBJ2-2; 7 bases match TRBD1. V shed 4 bases, J shed 4 bases, and the junction held 6 bases outside the gene matches. CDR1 and CDR2 (germline): LNHDA, SQIVND (reference sequence). This CDR3 has 15 amino acids. The CDR3: CASSTQTGATGELFF. DNA of the CDR3: TGTGCCAGTAGTACCCAAACAGGGGCCACCGGGGAGCTGTTTTTT.

The chain carries TRBV18 and TRBJ2-1, with 13 positions matching TRBD2. Germline-derived CDR1 and CDR2 are KGHSH and LQKENI. V trimming: 4 bases; J trimming: 6 bases; junction bases outside the gene matches: 3. This CDR3 region has 15 residues. The CDR3: CASSLTSGRPNEQFF. Here the CDR3 DNA reads TGTGCCAGCTCACTGACTAGCGGGAGGCCCAATGAGCAGTTCTTC.

The rearrangement joins TRBV4-2 to TRBJ2-7; 9 bases line up with TRBD2. Germline V gene data show CDR1 as LGHNA and CDR2 as YNFKEQ. The CDR3 is made up of 15 amino acids. V shed 0 bases, J shed 6 bases, and the junction held 6 bases outside the gene matches. The CDR3 sequence: CASSQDPSGDREQYF. The CDR3 coding sequence is TGTGCCAGCAGCCAAGATCCTAGCGGGGACCGCGAGCAGTACTTC.

The genes are TRBV10-1 and TRBJ1-5, with TRBD1 identical over 9 bases. The CDR3 covers 15 residues. V trimming: 3 bases; J trimming: 7 bases; junction bases outside the gene matches: 7. Germline CDR1 is WNHNN and CDR2 is SYGVQD (reference sequence). Here the CDR3 reads CASSEHRGLEQPQHF. In DNA form, the CDR3 reads TGCGCCAGCAGTGAACACAGGGGGCTGGAACAGCCCCAGCATTTT.

This clone was detected once. J is TRBJ2-3 and V is TRBV7-2, with TRBD2 identical over 13 bases. With V trimmed by 6 bases and J by 3 bases, 6 bases remained unmatched. CDR1 is SGHTA and CDR2 is FQGNSA in the germline V gene. This CDR3 spans 16 amino acids. CDR3 DNA sequence: TGTGCCAGCAGTTTTACTAGCGGGAGGGCTACAGATACGCAGTATTTT. Protein product: CASSFTSGRATDTQYF.

This chain uses TRBV11-3 with TRBJ2-1; TRBD1 matches 12 bases. J lost 0 bases, V lost 5 bases, and 8 bases had no gene match. The CDR3 runs to 18 residues. Germline values: CDR1 SGHNT, CDR2 YENEEA. CDR3 nucleotides: TGTGCCAGCAGCAGCCGGGACAGGGGGCCGAGCTCCTACAATGAGCAGTTCTTC. Amino acids: CASSSRDRGPSSYNEQFF.

J is TRBJ1-2 and V is TRBV5-4, with D maybe TRBD1 (6 bases). The germline V gene encodes CDR1 SGHNT and CDR2 YYREEE (reference sequence). CDR3 length: 14 amino acids. Trimming pared 2 bases from V and 8 bases from J, leaving 16 bases between. The CDR3 is CASSFRGATRGYTF. DNA for the CDR3: TGTGCCAGCAGCTTTCGGGGGGCAACTCGCGGCTACACCTTC.

The gene calls are TRBV5-8 and TRBJ2-2, with 10 nucleotides matching TRBD1. The germline gives CDR1 SGHTS, CDR2 YDEGEE. V lost 6 bases, J lost 5 bases, and 10 bases stayed unmatched. The CDR3 consists of 16 residues. The CDR3 region has the DNA TGTGCCAGCATCGTCCGGGACAGGGGTCGAACCGGGGAGCTGTTTTTT. It translates to CASIVRDRGRTGELFF.

The chain has TRBV10-2 and TRBJ2-7; TRBD2 matches at 7 bases. CDR3 length equals 12 residues. V was pared by 5 bases and J by 5 bases, with 3 bases of the junction left unmatched. Germline loops: CDR1 WSHSY, CDR2 SAAADI. CDR3 loop: CASSSGINEQYF. The CDR3 DNA is TGCGCCAGCAGTAGCGGGATCAACGAGCAGTACTTC.

This chain uses TRBV5-4 with TRBJ2-7; TRBD2 might be the D (6 bases). Trimming took off 4 bases at V and 0 bases at J, with 17 bases between the two ends. The CDR3 sequence is 16 residues long. Germline V CDR1 and CDR2: SGHNT, YYREEE (reference sequence). The CDR3: CASSPGDRMSSYEQYF. The CDR3 DNA sequence: TGTGCCAGCAGCCCGGGGGACCGGATGAGCTCCTACGAGCAGTACTTC.

This clone was detected once. This chain uses TRBV19 with TRBJ1-4, with 7 bases matching TRBD1. From germline, CDR1 is LNHDA and CDR2 SQIVND (reference sequence). The CDR3 runs 14 residues. The V gene end was trimmed by 6 bases and the J gene end by 5 bases; junction bases not matched to a gene: 6. The CDR3 DNA follows: TGTGCCAGTAGCAAGGGACAGCAGAATGAAAAACTGTTTTTT. Translated: CASSKGQQNEKLFF.